One and the same sample provided the 30 T cell receptor beta chains below, sequenced in a study of T cell responses to AZD1222 COVID-19 vaccine. Sequenced by immunoSEQ multiplex PCR; TCRdb stores in-frame clones only, minus some. The table has 95,000 to 110,000 clones, 89% seen once; the top ten hold about 7%. The sequencing here drew on peripheral blood, taken on day 0 of AZD1222 vaccination. These receptors all come from an adult in good health.

The V gene is TRBV10-3, the J gene TRBJ2-3; 13 bases agree with TRBD2. CDR3 length: 15 residues. The trim removed 6 bases at V and 2 bases at J, leaving 2 bases unmatched. The germline CDR1 and CDR2 sequences are ENHRY and SYGVKD. The CDR3 DNA sequence: TGTGCCATCAGGACTAGCGGGAGGAACACAGATACGCAGTATTTT. It specifies CAIRTSGRNTDTQYF.

V gene TRBV28 combines with J gene TRBJ1-6; D is perhaps TRBD1 (6 bases). This CDR3 comprises 15 residues. Trimming left V 6 bases short and J 9 bases short, with 18 bases between. Germline loops: CDR1 MDHEN, CDR2 SYDVKM. The CDR3 loop is CASSLGGARGSPLHF. The CDR3 region has the DNA TGTGCCAGCAGCCTAGGGGGGGCGCGGGGTTCACCCCTCCACTTT. Filled out from reference TRBV28 and TRBJ1-6, the complete variable domain reads DVKVTQSSRYLVKRTGEKVFLECVQDMDHENMFWYRQDPGLGLRLIYFSYDVKMKEKGDIPEGYSVSREKKERFSLILESASTNQTSMYLCASSLGGARGSPLHFGNGTRLTVT.

The rearrangement links TRBV29-1 to TRBJ1-2; 8 nucleotides agree with TRBD1. CDR3 length: 14 amino acids. The ends lost 5 bases at V and 0 bases at J; junction bases unmatched: 5. The germline V gene has CDR1 SQVTM and CDR2 ANQGSEA. In DNA form, the CDR3 reads TGCAGCGTTCGGGGACAGGCCTCTAACTATGGCTACACCTTC. Translating gives CSVRGQASNYGYTF. Supplemented by reference TRBV29-1 and TRBJ1-2, the full variable domain reads SAVISQKPSRDICQRGTSLTIQCQVDSQVTMMFWYRQQPGQSLTLIATANQGSEATYESGFVIDKFPISRPNLTFSTLTVSNMSPEDSSIYLCSVRGQASNYGYTFGSGTRLTVV.

The chain couples TRBV27 to TRBJ1-6, with a weak D call TRBD1 (5 bases). The germline V gene encodes CDR1 MNHEY and CDR2 SMNVEV (reference sequence). The CDR3 totals 15 residues. Trimming stripped 2 bases from V and 7 bases from J, with 12 bases between. The CDR3 here is CASSLIAGWNSPLHF. The CDR3, as DNA: TGTGCCAGCAGTTTAATCGCAGGGTGGAATTCACCCCTCCACTTT.

V usage is TRBV10-3 and J usage is TRBJ1-1, with D tentatively TRBD1 (6 bases). V shed 6 bases and J shed 4 bases, with 9 bases lying between them. The CDR3 is 12 residues long. Per germline, CDR1 ENHRY and CDR2 SYGVKD. This chain's CDR3 is CAIRQGSTEAFF. Here the CDR3 DNA reads TGTGCCATCAGACAGGGCTCCACTGAAGCTTTCTTT.

The gene calls are TRBV7-9 and TRBJ1-1; D not resolved. V was pared by 5 bases and J by 0 bases, with 13 bases between. CDR3 length: 15 residues. In germline, CDR1 is SEHNR, CDR2 FQNEAQ (reference sequence). The CDR3 loop reads CASSPQFLVNTEAFF. For the CDR3, the DNA is TGTGCCAGCAGCCCCCAGTTTCTTGTGAACACTGAAGCTTTCTTT.

V usage is TRBV27 and J usage is TRBJ1-5, with D perhaps matching TRBD1 (6 bases). This CDR3 region has 16 residues. Trimming took off 5 bases at V and 0 bases at J, with 14 bases between the two ends. Germline V CDR1 and CDR2: MNHEY, SMNVEV (reference sequence). The CDR3 DNA follows: TGTGCCAGCAGTCCCTGGGGCAGGGGTAGCAATCAGCCCCAGCATTTT. Its protein is CASSPWGRGSNQPQHF.

CDR3 amino acids: CSVDDEGAATIYF. CDR3 bases: TGCAGCGTTGATGACGAGGGAGCGGCCACCATATATTTT. V gene TRBV29-1 combines with J gene TRBJ1-3; D is unclear. The V gene lost 3 bases and the J gene lost 9 bases, with 15 bases spanning the gap. The V gene's germline CDR1 is SQVTM and CDR2 ANQGSEA. This CDR3 is built from 13 residues.

The CDR3 is CASSLGGGQIRYGYTF. For the CDR3, the DNA is TGTGCCAGCAGCTTGGGGGGGGGACAAATTCGCTATGGCTACACCTTC. The chain is built from TRBV5-4 and TRBJ1-2; D may be TRBD1 (6 bases). CDR1 is SGHNT and CDR2 is YYREEE in the germline V gene (reference sequence). The CDR3 is 16 residues long. With 0 bases removed from V and 4 bases from J, the gap between germline ends came to 16 bases. Complete variable domain (other parts from reference TRBV5-4 and TRBJ1-2): ETGVTQSPTHLIKTRGQQVTLRCSSQSGHNTVSWYQQALGQGPQFIFQYYREEENGRGNFPPRFSGLQFPNYSSELNVNALELDDSALYLCASSLGGGQIRYGYTFGSGTRLTVV.

This chain uses TRBV7-9 with TRBJ2-3; D not certain. CDR3 length: 15 amino acids. Per germline, CDR1 SEHNR and CDR2 FQNEAQ (reference sequence). V gave up 0 bases and J gave up 2 bases, with 9 bases separating them. In DNA, the CDR3 is TGTGCCAGCAGCTTAGCCCGACCCCCCACAGATACGCAGTATTTT. Translating it yields CASSLARPPTDTQYF.

The V and J genes are TRBV29-1 and TRBJ1-1; 7 nucleotides agree with TRBD1. There are 13 residues in the CDR3. With V trimmed by 6 bases and J by 1 base, 5 bases remained unmatched. Germline V gives CDR1 SQVTM, CDR2 ANQGSEA. The CDR3 loop reads CSVGTVQNTEAFF. DNA for the CDR3: TGCAGCGTCGGGACAGTACAGAACACTGAAGCTTTCTTT.

This rearrangement joins TRBV28 to TRBJ1-3; D is perhaps TRBD1 (6 bases). Germline loops: CDR1 MDHEN, CDR2 SYDVKM. CDR3 length equals 13 residues. The V end lost 8 bases, the J end lost 3 bases, and 11 bases lay between the germline ends. The DNA for the CDR3 is TGTGCCAGCGCACAGGGCTTTGGAAACACCATATATTTT. Translation gives CASAQGFGNTIYF.

The gene calls are TRBV5-4 and TRBJ2-7; D could derive from TRBD1 or TRBD2 (5 bases each). V was trimmed by 0 bases and J by 4 bases, leaving 8 bases between them. CDR1 and CDR2 from the germline V gene are SGHNT and YYREEE (reference sequence). This CDR3 has 13 amino acids. CDR3 sequence reads: CASSLGREYEQYF. DNA of the CDR3: TGTGCCAGCAGCTTGGGCAGGGAGTACGAGCAGTACTTC.

The chain employs TRBV27 and TRBJ2-7; 9 bases line up with TRBD1. This CDR3 is 14 amino acids long. From germline, CDR1 is MNHEY and CDR2 SMNVEV (reference sequence). With 2 bases clipped from V and 3 bases from J, the junction kept 2 bases outside the gene matches. CDR3 sequence: CASSLLTGGYEQYF. The DNA for the CDR3 is TGTGCCAGCAGTTTACTGACAGGGGGCTACGAGCAGTACTTC.

The chain has TRBV18 and TRBJ1-5, with 11 nucleotides matching TRBD1. The CDR3 sequence is 15 residues long. Trimming at V came to 8 bases and at J to 1 base, leaving 4 bases not matched to a gene. Per germline, CDR1 KGHSH and CDR2 LQKENI. DNA of the CDR3: TGTGCCAGCCAGGGACAGGGGGGGAGCAATCAGCCCCAGCATTTT. As protein: CASQGQGGSNQPQHF.

The chain combines TRBV11-2 with TRBJ2-3, with D uncertain. Germline lookup yields CDR1 SGHAT and CDR2 FQNNGV. This CDR3 has 16 amino acids. Deletions cut 1 base from V and 2 bases from J, with 13 bases between. The CDR3 loop reads CASSLGVNVDTDTQYF. CDR3 sequence (DNA): TGTGCCAGCAGCTTAGGGGTGAACGTAGACACAGATACGCAGTATTTT.

The chain employs TRBV7-2 and TRBJ1-6; 10 nucleotides line up with TRBD1. The V and J ends lost 5 bases and 7 bases, in that order; junction bases with no gene match: 8. The CDR3 sequence is 16 residues long. Germline V gives CDR1 SGHTA, CDR2 FQGNSA. CDR3 protein: CASSPGQGMGNSPLHF. The CDR3 region has the DNA TGTGCCAGCAGCCCGGGACAGGGGATGGGAAATTCACCCCTCCACTTT.

V usage is TRBV5-4 and J usage is TRBJ2-7; the match to TRBD1 covers 11 bases. The V and J ends lost 4 bases and 0 bases, in that order; junction bases with no gene match: 3. This CDR3 contains 15 residues. In germline, CDR1 is SGHNT, CDR2 YYREEE (reference sequence). CDR3 in DNA: TGTGCCAGCAGCGCGGGACAGGGGGGCTCCTACGAGCAGTACTTC. This translates into CASSAGQGGSYEQYF.

The chain joins TRBV5-1 to TRBJ1-2; 7 bases are a match to TRBD1. The CDR3 totals 14 residues. CDR1 and CDR2 from the germline V gene are SGHRS and YFSETQ. Unmatched junction bases numbered 9, after V lost 4 bases and J lost 6 bases. CDR3 region: CASSQASGGDGYTF. DNA for the CDR3: TGCGCCAGCAGCCAAGCCTCAGGGGGAGATGGCTACACCTTC.

The CDR3 DNA reads TGCACCAGCAGCCATTTACTAGCGGGACGACACACAAGCTCCTACGAGCAGTACTTC. Translation: CTSSHLLAGRHTSSYEQYF. The chain is built from TRBV1 and TRBJ2-7; TRBD2 was called by the table and not checked on the DNA. TRBV1 is noted as a pseudogene. This CDR3 comprises 19 residues.

The chain combines TRBV10-3 with TRBJ1-1; D call uncertain. The germline CDR1 and CDR2 sequences are ENHRY and SYGVKD. The CDR3 length is 13 residues. V lost 4 bases, J lost 1 base, and 7 bases lay in between. The CDR3 DNA follows: TGTGCCATCAGTGTTTCAGGGAACACTGAAGCTTTCTTT. Translated, it gives CAISVSGNTEAFF.

This clone was picked up one time. The V call is TRBV9, the J call TRBJ2-1; 8 nucleotides agree with TRBD2. The V and J ends lost 2 bases and 2 bases, in that order; junction bases with no gene match: 3. Germline loops: CDR1 SGDLS, CDR2 YYNGEE. The CDR3 extends over 15 amino acids. CDR3 DNA sequence: TGTGCCAGCAGCGTTAGCGGGAACACCTACAATGAGCAGTTCTTC. The encoded protein is CASSVSGNTYNEQFF.

The chain recombines TRBV7-2 with TRBJ2-4; unclear D gene. Trimming left V 2 bases short and J 1 base short, with 6 bases between. Germline-derived CDR1 and CDR2 are SGHTA and FQGNSA. The CDR3 extends over 14 amino acids. CDR3 sequence: CASSLNAAKNIQYF. DNA for the CDR3: TGTGCCAGCAGCTTAAACGCGGCCAAAAACATTCAGTACTTC.

The rearrangement joins TRBV19 to TRBJ2-7; D unresolved. CDR3 length: 13 residues. Trimming removed 3 bases at V and 2 bases at J, with 8 bases between. Germline-derived CDR1 and CDR2 are LNHDA and SQIVND (reference sequence). In DNA, the CDR3 is TGTGCCAGTAGTATGGGCGACGCCTACGAGCAGTACTTC. Amino acid sequence: CASSMGDAYEQYF.

V gene TRBV19 combines with J gene TRBJ1-2; 7 bases align to TRBD1. This CDR3 is 14 amino acids long. From germline, CDR1 is LNHDA and CDR2 SQIVND (reference sequence). V shed 3 bases and J 4 bases; nucleotides not matched to a gene: 5. The CDR3 nucleotides are TGTGCCAGTAGTATGGAGCCAGGGGGCTATGGCTACACCTTC. This codes for CASSMEPGGYGYTF. Complete variable domain (other parts from reference TRBV19 and TRBJ1-2): DGGITQSPKYLFRKEGQNVTLSCEQNLNHDAMYWYRQDPGQGLRLIYYSQIVNDFQKGDIAEGYSVSREKKESFPLTVTSAQKNPTAFYLCASSMEPGGYGYTFGSGTRLTVV.

CDR3 sequence (DNA): TGTGCCAGTAGGAGTGTGGGATTTGAGAACTACGAGCAGTACTTC. Protein: CASRSVGFENYEQYF. The gene calls are TRBV19 and TRBJ2-7; D not resolved. The CDR3 extends over 15 amino acids. Germline loops: CDR1 LNHDA, CDR2 SQIVND (reference sequence). The V end was cut by 6 bases, the J end by 3 bases, with 18 bases between.

CDR3 bases: TGTGCCAGCAGCTTAGATTCGCCAGGTCGGACGCAGTATTTT. This gives the protein CASSLDSPGRTQYF. The V call is TRBV7-2, the J call TRBJ2-3; D gene uncertain. Germline assignment: CDR1 SGHTA and CDR2 FQGNSA. Trimming took 1 base from V and 9 from J, leaving 14 bases between them. This CDR3 contains 14 residues. Full variable domain (rest looked up from reference TRBV7-2 and TRBJ2-3): GAGVSQSPSNKVTEKGKDVELRCDPISGHTALYWYRQSLGQGLEFLIYFQGNSAPDKSGLPSDRFSAERTGGSVSTLTIQRTQQEDSAVYLCASSLDSPGRTQYFGPGTRLTVL.

This chain connects TRBV19 to TRBJ2-5; D might be TRBD2 (7 bases). Germline values: CDR1 LNHDA, CDR2 SQIVND (reference sequence). The CDR3 is 14 residues long. Trimming cost V 8 bases and J 3 bases, with 16 bases left between them. CDR3 loop: CASARLGGEETQYF. CDR3 DNA: TGTGCCAGTGCGAGGCTAGGGGGGGAAGAGACCCAGTACTTC.

This clone has just a few counts. This rearrangement joins TRBV7-2 to TRBJ1-4; no firm D call. V lost 0 bases and J 3 bases, leaving 2 bases between the germline ends. The CDR3 sequence is 13 residues long. Germline lookup yields CDR1 SGHTA and CDR2 FQGNSA. CDR3 nucleotides: TGTGCCAGCAGCTTAGCGCCTAATGAAAAACTGTTTTTT. This gives the protein CASSLAPNEKLFF. The full variable domain, its missing parts supplied by reference TRBV7-2 and TRBJ1-4, is GAGVSQSPSNKVTEKGKDVELRCDPISGHTALYWYRQSLGQGLEFLIYFQGNSAPDKSGLPSDRFSAERTGGSVSTLTIQRTQQEDSAVYLCASSLAPNEKLFFGSGTQLSVL.

This sequence joins TRBV28 and TRBJ1-1; D is possibly TRBD1 (6 bases). Germline CDR1 is MDHEN and CDR2 is SYDVKM. V lost 6 bases to trimming and J lost 1 base, with 15 bases between them. This CDR3 spans 15 amino acids. The chain's CDR3 is CASRATGRENTEAFF. The CDR3 DNA sequence: TGTGCCAGCAGGGCAACAGGGCGGGAGAACACTGAAGCTTTCTTT. The full variable domain, rest sourced from reference TRBV28 and TRBJ1-1, is DVKVTQSSRYLVKRTGEKVFLECVQDMDHENMFWYRQDPGLGLRLIYFSYDVKMKEKGDIPEGYSVSREKKERFSLILESASTNQTSMYLCASRATGRENTEAFFGQGTRLTVV.